This entry features one TCR beta chain sequence. The antigen is undetermined. The data were taken from a study of Ad26.COV2.S vaccination and SARS-CoV-2 variants. Data came from immunoSEQ multiplex PCR; TCRdb stores just in-frame clones and leaves some out. The table records just over 350,000 clones, just over 90% of them present only once. Study outcomes and limitations: Measurement of non-spike TCR breadth gave similar results in vaccine and placebo recipients. Possible underestimation of total T cell responses by the TCR breadth and depth analyses was noted. Vaccine recipients posted higher spike-specific TCR breadth than their placebo counterparts. Reportedly, after vaccination the spike-specific CD8+ and CD4+ T cell responses displayed substantial breadth.

Per germline, CDR1 KGHDR and CDR2 SFDVKD. This CDR3 contains 14 residues. Trimming took off 3 bases at V and 4 bases at J, with 9 bases between the two ends. Sample: peripheral blood, taken after recovery from COVID-19. This sequence joins TRBV24-1 and TRBJ1-5, with a possible D match to TRBD1 (5 bases). The clonotype originates from a human donor who had recovered from COVID-19. This chain's CDR3 is CATSDQGSNQPQHF. The CDR3 DNA reads TGTGCCACCAGTGATCAGGGTAGTAATCAGCCCCAGCATTTT.